The 5 T cell receptor beta chains presented below share a single source sample, sequenced in a study of blood T cell repertoires in COVID-19. Libraries were prepared by immunoSEQ multiplex PCR; TCRdb keeps only in-frame clonotypes and omits some of them. The sample includes 200,000 to 250,000 clones, 75% to 85% of them seen just once. The specimen was peripheral blood. The receptors stem from a man between 50 and 59 years old with active or convalescent COVID-19.

This sequence joins TRBV4-2 and TRBJ2-3; the D gene is possibly TRBD2 (6 bases). Germline V gene lookup returns CDR1 LGHNA and CDR2 YNFKEQ. CDR3 length: 14 amino acids. V was trimmed by 1 base and J by 1 base, leaving 6 bases between them. The CDR3 loop reads CASSQGGGTDTQYF. CDR3 sequence (DNA): TGTGCCAGCAGCCAAGGCGGGGGCACAGATACGCAGTATTTT.

This clone has only one observation. V and J are TRBV11-2 and TRBJ2-5, with 9 positions matching TRBD1. Germline-derived CDR1 and CDR2 are SGHAT and FQNNGV. The V segment lost 1 base and the J segment 5 bases; nucleotides outside the gene matches: 5. The CDR3 covers 15 residues. The CDR3 nucleotides read TGTGCCAGCAGCTTAGGGGACAGGGATGTCGAGACCCAGTACTTC. Its translation is CASSLGDRDVETQYF.

The chain employs TRBV11-1 and TRBJ2-2, with TRBD2 identical over 9 bases. In germline, CDR1 is SGHAT, CDR2 FQDESV (reference sequence). J lost 4 bases, V lost 4 bases, and 4 bases had no gene match. The CDR3 length is 15 residues. The CDR3 nucleotides are TGTGCCAGCAGCTCGACTAGCGGCCCCACCGGGGAGCTGTTTTTT. Encoded protein: CASSSTSGPTGELFF.

The DNA of the CDR3 is TGTGCCAGCAGCTCCGACAGGGGAGAGACCCAGTACTTC. Amino acid sequence: CASSSDRGETQYF. V and J are TRBV5-4 and TRBJ2-5; 8 bases match TRBD1. This CDR3 region has 13 residues. V was clipped by 3 bases and J by 4 bases; unmatched bases: 2. Germline V lookup: CDR1 SGHNT, CDR2 YYREEE (reference sequence).

The chain is built from TRBV18 and TRBJ1-2; TRBD1 agrees at 8 bases. Unmatched junction bases numbered 1, after V lost 4 bases and J lost 0 bases. CDR1 is KGHSH and CDR2 is LQKENI in the germline V gene. CDR3 length: 14 amino acids. CDR3 region: CASSLQGANYGYTF. CDR3 sequence (DNA): TGTGCCAGCTCACTACAGGGGGCTAACTATGGCTACACCTTC.